The 27 T cell receptor beta chains listed next were all sequenced from one sample in a study of blood T cell repertoires in COVID-19. TCRdb's table, derived via immunoSEQ multiplex PCR, lists solely in-frame clones and lacks some. The sample holds about 180,000 clones; around 88% are singletons and the top ten take about 4%. Sequences were obtained from peripheral blood. The receptors derive from a woman in her twenties or thirties with acute or convalescent COVID-19.

The chain uses TRBV18 and TRBJ2-7, with D maybe TRBD1 (6 bases). Germline-derived CDR1 and CDR2 are KGHSH and LQKENI. The CDR3 consists of 16 residues. V shed 2 bases and J shed 2 bases, with 16 bases lying between them. CDR3 region: CASSPAGRDIPYEQYF. The CDR3 region has the DNA TGTGCCAGCTCACCAGCAGGCCGGGACATTCCCTACGAGCAGTACTTC.

The chain couples TRBV2 to TRBJ1-1, with 7 nucleotides matching TRBD1. The CDR3 loop spans 14 amino acids. Germline assignment: CDR1 SNHLY and CDR2 FYNNEI. The J segment lost 3 bases and the V segment lost 5 bases, leaving 6 bases of the junction unmatched. CDR3 loop: CASSKSRGDTEAFF. The CDR3 DNA follows: TGTGCCAGCAGTAAGTCCAGGGGGGACACTGAAGCTTTCTTT.

The chain uses TRBV28 and TRBJ2-1; the D gene is possibly TRBD2 (6 bases). The CDR3 runs to 15 residues. The germline V gene has CDR1 MDHEN and CDR2 SYDVKM. V lost 4 bases and J lost 3, with 13 bases in between. The chain's CDR3 is CASSSRDWIYNEQFF. CDR3 DNA: TGTGCCAGCAGTTCCCGGGACTGGATCTACAATGAGCAGTTCTTC. The full variable domain, its missing parts supplied by reference TRBV28 and TRBJ2-1, is DVKVTQSSRYLVKRTGEKVFLECVQDMDHENMFWYRQDPGLGLRLIYFSYDVKMKEKGDIPEGYSVSREKKERFSLILESASTNQTSMYLCASSSRDWIYNEQFFGPGTRLTVL.

This rearrangement joins TRBV7-8 to TRBJ2-5; 9 bases line up with TRBD2. V trimming: 6 bases; J trimming: 4 bases; junction bases outside the gene matches: 3. CDR3 size: 13 residues. Germline loops: CDR1 SGHVS, CDR2 FQNEAQ. The CDR3 here is CASRFSGGETQYF. CDR3 nucleotide sequence: TGTGCCAGCAGGTTTAGCGGGGGAGAGACCCAGTACTTC.

About this clone: Within the sample, other DNA sequences also encode this same CDR3. The CDR3 sequence is CASSLGEAPSEQYF. The CDR3 DNA reads TGCGCCAGCAGCTTGGGGGAGGCCCCATCGGAGCAGTACTTC. The chain combines TRBV5-1 with TRBJ2-7; a weak D match, TRBD2 (6 bases). Deletions cut 0 bases from V and 7 bases from J, with 14 bases between. From germline, CDR1 is SGHRS and CDR2 YFSETQ. The CDR3 extends over 14 amino acids.

V and J are TRBV27 and TRBJ1-2; D uncertain. Germline V gene lookup returns CDR1 MNHEY and CDR2 SMNVEV (reference sequence). The CDR3 contains 15 residues. V was pared by 3 bases and J by 0 bases, with 11 bases between. This CDR3 is CASSFGRETNYGYTF. Written as DNA, the CDR3 is TGTGCCAGCAGTTTCGGGAGAGAAACTAACTATGGCTACACCTTC.

The gene calls are TRBV6-5 and TRBJ1-2, with D possibly matching TRBD1 (6 bases). Germline V gene data show CDR1 as MNHEY and CDR2 as SVGAGI. The CDR3 has 13 amino acids. V was trimmed by 8 bases and J by 2 bases, leaving 12 bases between them. The CDR3 region has the DNA TGTGCCAGCTCGGGCAGGGGAAACTATGGCTACACCTTC. It codes for CASSGRGNYGYTF.

The chain uses TRBV18 and TRBJ2-7, with 7 bases fitting TRBD2. CDR1 is KGHSH, CDR2 LQKENI, per germline. J lost 2 bases, V lost 4 bases, and 5 bases had no gene match. The CDR3 sequence is 14 residues long. The CDR3 is CASSQREGAYEQYF. Written as DNA, the CDR3 is TGTGCCAGCTCACAAAGGGAGGGCGCCTACGAGCAGTACTTC.

V usage is TRBV19 and J usage is TRBJ1-4; TRBD1 aligns across 8 bases. The CDR3 length is 19 residues. With 4 bases clipped from V and 7 bases from J, the junction kept 20 bases outside the gene matches. Germline assignment: CDR1 LNHDA and CDR2 SQIVND (reference sequence). CDR3 in amino acids: CASSTRAGQGREWAEKLFF. The CDR3 region has the DNA TGTGCCAGTAGTACCCGCGCTGGACAGGGTAGAGAGTGGGCTGAAAAACTGTTTTTT.

The rearrangement joins TRBV30 to TRBJ2-7, with D perhaps matching TRBD2 (6 bases). Germline CDR1 and CDR2: GTSNPN and SVGIG (reference sequence). The CDR3 loop spans 15 amino acids. With 2 bases removed from V and 4 bases from J, the gap between germline ends came to 18 bases. DNA of the CDR3: TGTGCCTGGAGTCCAGGGACTGCATCACCTTACGAGCAGTACTTC. It codes for CAWSPGTASPYEQYF.

V usage is TRBV5-5 and J usage is TRBJ2-1; weak D call: TRBD2 (5 bases). Trimming cost V 1 base and J 4 bases, with 12 bases left between them. The CDR3 sequence is 15 residues long. Germline-derived CDR1 and CDR2 are SGHKS and YYEKEE (reference sequence). The CDR3 reads CASSLMSGGYNEQFF. CDR3 DNA sequence: TGTGCCAGCAGCTTGATGAGCGGAGGTTACAATGAGCAGTTCTTC.

CDR3 sequence (DNA): TGTGCCAGCAGCTTAGTGCGGGTCACCGGGGAGCTGTTTTTT. As protein: CASSLVRVTGELFF. The gene calls are TRBV7-2 and TRBJ2-2, with D perhaps matching TRBD2 (5 bases). V was pared by 1 base and J by 4 bases, with 7 bases between. Looked up from germline, CDR1 is SGHTA and CDR2 is FQGNSA. The CDR3 length is 14 residues.

V usage is TRBV28 and J usage is TRBJ2-3; maybe TRBD1 (6 bases). V was shortened by 10 bases and J by 7 bases, with 21 bases between the two germline ends. Germline CDR1 MDHEN, CDR2 SYDVKM. The CDR3 is 14 amino acids. In DNA, the CDR3 is TGTGCCATCACAGGGCCGAATCACCCGAATACGCAGTATTTT. Protein product: CAITGPNHPNTQYF. The whole variable domain, filled in from reference TRBV28 and TRBJ2-3, reads DVKVTQSSRYLVKRTGEKVFLECVQDMDHENMFWYRQDPGLGLRLIYFSYDVKMKEKGDIPEGYSVSREKKERFSLILESASTNQTSMYLCAITGPNHPNTQYFGPGTRLTVL.

The chain carries TRBV3-1 (or the pseudogene TRBV3-2) and TRBJ2-3, with D maybe TRBD2 (6 bases). The CDR3 is 15 amino acids. The V and J ends lost 3 bases and 4 bases respectively, with 14 bases between them. CDR1 is LGHDT, CDR2 YNNKEL, per germline (reference sequence). CDR3 in amino acids: CASSHWTNPPDTQYF. CDR3 DNA: TGTGCCAGCAGCCACTGGACTAATCCCCCAGATACGCAGTATTTT.

V and J are TRBV28 and TRBJ1-1, with D tentatively TRBD1 (6 bases). This CDR3 is 13 amino acids long. With 7 bases removed from V and 12 bases from J, the gap between germline ends came to 21 bases. The germline gives CDR1 MDHEN, CDR2 SYDVKM. CDR3 in DNA: TGTGCCAGCACCCACCCCAACAGGGCCGGCACTTTCTTT. It yields the protein CASTHPNRAGTFF.

This sequence joins TRBV5-1 and TRBJ1-1; 7 nucleotides agree with TRBD1. The CDR3 is 14 residues long. The germline V gene encodes CDR1 SGHRS and CDR2 YFSETQ. The ends lost 4 bases at V and 2 bases at J; junction bases unmatched: 5. This chain's CDR3 is CASSATGSNTEAFF. The DNA of the CDR3 is TGCGCCAGCAGCGCGACAGGGTCAAACACTGAAGCTTTCTTT. Filled out from reference TRBV5-1 and TRBJ1-1, the complete variable domain reads KAGVTQTPRYLIKTRGQQVTLSCSPISGHRSVSWYQQTPGQGLQFLFEYFSETQRNKGNFPGRFSGRQFSNSRSEMNVSTLELGDSALYLCASSATGSNTEAFFGQGTRLTVV.

In its sample, this clone was seen a few times. This chain connects TRBV2 to TRBJ2-3, with a weak D call TRBD2 (6 bases). Trimming removed 5 bases at V and 3 bases at J, with 15 bases between. Germline V lookup: CDR1 SNHLY, CDR2 FYNNEI. The CDR3 runs to 15 residues. The CDR3 DNA is TGTGCCAGCAGTCAACTAGTGGGGGGAACAGATACGCAGTATTTT. It is translated as CASSQLVGGTDTQYF. Full variable domain (outside the CDR3, taken from reference TRBV2 and TRBJ2-3): EPEVTQTPSHQVTQMGQEVILRCVPISNHLYFYWYRQILGQKVEFLVSFYNNEISEKSEIFDDQFSVERPDGSNFTLKIRSTKLEDSAMYFCASSQLVGGTDTQYFGPGTRLTVL.

The chain has TRBV6-5 and TRBJ2-3, with D perhaps matching TRBD1 (5 bases). The CDR3 loop spans 14 amino acids. Germline CDR1 reads MNHEY; CDR2 reads SVGAGI. V was pared by 8 bases and J by 6 bases, with 18 bases between. The CDR3 DNA reads TGTGCCAGCGTAGGTCGACAGCTCGGTGATACGCAGTATTTT. Protein sequence: CASVGRQLGDTQYF.

This clone was counted a few times. The V and J genes are TRBV2 and TRBJ2-1, with D perhaps matching TRBD2 (6 bases). V was shortened by 8 bases and J by 8 bases, with 16 bases between the two germline ends. The CDR3 has 13 amino acids. The germline gives CDR1 SNHLY, CDR2 FYNNEI. The CDR3 loop reads CASRDREMDEQFF. The CDR3, as DNA: TGTGCCAGCCGGGATCGGGAGATGGATGAGCAGTTCTTC.

The chain carries TRBV3-1 (or the pseudogene TRBV3-2) and TRBJ2-1, with a tentative D call TRBD2 (6 bases). This CDR3 region has 14 residues. The V gene lost 2 bases and the J gene lost 8 bases, with 13 bases spanning the gap. Germline assignment: CDR1 LGHDT and CDR2 YNNKEL (reference sequence). The CDR3: CASSQPGSHDEQFF. Here the CDR3 DNA reads TGTGCCAGCAGCCAACCCGGGAGTCACGATGAGCAGTTCTTC.

The chain is built from TRBV4-2 and TRBJ2-2; D is perhaps TRBD2 (6 bases). V was pared by 3 bases and J by 5 bases, with 13 bases between. From germline, CDR1 is LGHNA and CDR2 YNFKEQ. This CDR3 is built from 15 residues. The CDR3 region is CASSQPGLETGELFF. The CDR3 coding sequence is TGTGCCAGCAGCCAGCCGGGACTCGAGACCGGGGAGCTGTTTTTT.

J is TRBJ1-2 and V is TRBV6-1, with 8 bases that match TRBD1. This CDR3 spans 16 amino acids. V lost 0 bases, J lost 4 bases, and 7 bases stayed unmatched. Per germline, CDR1 MNHNS and CDR2 SASEGT. The CDR3 sequence: CASSEALRGQGYGYTF. CDR3 coding DNA: TGTGCCAGCAGTGAAGCGCTGAGAGGACAGGGCTATGGCTACACCTTC.

The chain links TRBV20-1 to TRBJ1-2, with D tentatively TRBD1 (5 bases). The germline V gene encodes CDR1 DFQATT and CDR2 SNEGSKA (reference sequence). The CDR3 contains 11 residues. Trimming pared 7 bases from V and 8 bases from J, leaving 14 bases between. The CDR3, as DNA: TGCAGTGGGGAGGGACTTAAGGGCTACACCTTC. The encoded protein is CSGEGLKGYTF.

The chain carries TRBV6-1 and TRBJ1-5, with D possibly TRBD1 on 6 matching bases. V was pared by 2 bases and J by 5 bases, with 13 bases between. CDR1 and CDR2 (germline): MNHNS, SASEGT. The CDR3 length is 15 residues. This CDR3 is CASSERTAADQPQHF. The CDR3 coding sequence is TGTGCCAGCAGTGAACGGACAGCCGCTGATCAGCCCCAGCATTTT.

The chain combines TRBV19 with TRBJ2-1; 11 nucleotides match TRBD2. The CDR3 consists of 16 residues. CDR1 LNHDA and CDR2 SQIVND come from the germline V gene (reference sequence). The V and J ends lost 6 bases and 6 bases, in that order; junction bases with no gene match: 10. CDR3 sequence: CASSNTGTSGINEQFF. CDR3 DNA: TGTGCCAGTAGCAATACCGGGACTAGCGGAATCAATGAGCAGTTCTTC.

The chain links TRBV11-2 to TRBJ2-3; tentatively, D is TRBD1 (5 bases). Germline assignment: CDR1 SGHAT and CDR2 FQNNGV. V lost 11 bases and J 1 base, leaving 19 bases between the germline ends. This CDR3 has 15 amino acids. CDR3 loop: CADSVWETRTDTQYF. The CDR3 region has the DNA TGTGCCGACAGCGTCTGGGAAACCCGCACAGATACGCAGTATTTT.

The chain has TRBV29-1 and TRBJ1-4; unclear D gene. This CDR3 is built from 12 residues. The ends were cut back, 4 bases at V and 1 base at J, with 4 bases in the middle. Germline V CDR1 and CDR2: SQVTM, ANQGSEA. DNA for the CDR3: TGCAGCGTTGGCGAAACTAATGAAAAACTGTTTTTT. It is translated as CSVGETNEKLFF.